The T cell receptor beta chain under discussion was sequenced for a study of OX40 agonist ivuxolimab in advanced cancers. Study context: Every 2 weeks, patients received ivuxolimab intravenously, dosed at 0.01 to 10 mg/kg. A mean age of approximately 64 years, range about 20 to 79, was recorded, and approximately 79% were male. Study-wide findings and caveats: The study observed clonal expansion of CD4+ and CD8+ blood T cells by week 6 at 0.1 to 3.0 mg/kg. The 0.1-3.0 mg/kg partial responders had among the lowest clonal expansion.

This table comes from immunoSEQ multiplex PCR, and its TCRdb copy is limited to in-frame clones, with some not included. The sample has 60,000 to 70,000 clones; approximately 92% are singletons. This clone has a single count. Its antigen is currently unknown. Germline values: CDR1 LNHDA, CDR2 SQIVND (reference sequence). The CDR3 spans 18 residues. Trimming pared 1 base from V and 11 bases from J, leaving 26 bases between. Sample: CD4+ or CD8+ T cells sorted from blood, taken in a trial of the OX40 agonist ivuxolimab. The chain combines TRBV19 with TRBJ2-2; D is unclear. The clonotype comes from an adult with an advanced solid tumor such as melanoma, head and neck, liver or kidney cancer. The DNA for the CDR3 is TGTGCCAGTAGTATAGTGTTTGGGCGCAAGACACCACAATCTGAGCTGTTTTTT. Translated: CASSIVFGRKTPQSELFF.